This T cell receptor beta chain was obtained from a study of T cells after somatic rescue of genetic block. In its sample, this clone was seen a few times. The CDR3 sequence is 15 residues long. Trimming took 6 bases from V and 7 from J; bases not matched to a gene: 11. CDR1 and CDR2 from the germline V gene are LNHNV and YYDKDF (reference sequence). Profiled with immunoSEQ multiplex PCR; TCRdb holds only in-frame clones, not every one. The sample lists about 72,000 clones, under 95% occurring once. The source material was peripheral blood mononuclear cells (PBMCs). V usage is TRBV15 and J usage is TRBJ2-1; 8 positions agree with TRBD1. The sequence derives from a man aged 30 to 39. This CDR3 is CATRDPGTGTNEQFF. The CDR3 nucleotides read TGTGCCACCAGGGATCCCGGGACAGGAACTAATGAGCAGTTCTTC.